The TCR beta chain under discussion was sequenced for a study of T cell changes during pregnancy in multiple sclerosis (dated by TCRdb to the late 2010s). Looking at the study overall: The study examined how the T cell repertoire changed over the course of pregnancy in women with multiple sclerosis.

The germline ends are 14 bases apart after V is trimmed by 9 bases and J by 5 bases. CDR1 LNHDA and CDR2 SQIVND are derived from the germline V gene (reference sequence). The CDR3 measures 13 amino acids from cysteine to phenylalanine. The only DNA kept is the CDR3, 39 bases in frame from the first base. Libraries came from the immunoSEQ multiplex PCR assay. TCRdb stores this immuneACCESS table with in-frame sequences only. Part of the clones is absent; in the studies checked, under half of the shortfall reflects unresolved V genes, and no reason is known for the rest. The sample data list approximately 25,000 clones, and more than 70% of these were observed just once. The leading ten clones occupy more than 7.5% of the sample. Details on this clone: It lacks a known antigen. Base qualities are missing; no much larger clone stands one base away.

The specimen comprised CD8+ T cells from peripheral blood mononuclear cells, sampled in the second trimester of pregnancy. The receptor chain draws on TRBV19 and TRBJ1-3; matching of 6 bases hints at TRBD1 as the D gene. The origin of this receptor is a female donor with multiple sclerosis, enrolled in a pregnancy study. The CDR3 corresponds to CASHRVGRNTIYF. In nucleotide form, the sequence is TGTGCCAGCCACAGGGTAGGGAGAAACACCATATATTTT.